The rows below give T cell receptor beta chains drawn from one sample of a study of Ad26.COV2.S vaccination and SARS-CoV-2 variants. Measured with immunoSEQ multiplex PCR; TCRdb has only the in-frame clones, and not every one. The data hold some 390,000 clones, with less than 90% observed a single time. This sample comprised peripheral blood, obtained in a trial of Ad26.COV2.S vaccine versus placebo. These receptors all come from a person aged 18-60 years who received the Ad26.COV2.S COVID-19 vaccine or a placebo. Each CDR3 is given with its conserved first and last residue. Each record gives: V gene, clone size, CDR3 length, J gene, D gene, CDR3 protein, CDR3 DNA. A D gene is named only where the DNA matches it firmly. Expanded clones are given a class, and other clones once, few, many or no size at all.

V gene: TRBV6-6; clone size: once; CDR3 length: 15; J gene: TRBJ1-1; D gene: NA; CDR3 protein: CASSYSGPSNTEAFF; CDR3 DNA: TGTGCCAGCAGTTACTCTGGGCCCTCGAACACTGAAGCTTTCTTT
V gene: TRBV10-3; clone size: NA; CDR3 length: 13; J gene: TRBJ1-4; D gene: TRBD1; CDR3 protein: CATTPGQGEKLFF; CDR3 DNA: TGTGCCACAACACCGGGACAGGGGGAAAAACTGTTTTTT
V gene: TRBV10-2; clone size: NA; CDR3 length: 14; J gene: TRBJ2-7; D gene: TRBD1; CDR3 protein: CASRGQGTSYEQYF; CDR3 DNA: TGCGCCAGCAGAGGACAGGGGACTTCCTACGAGCAGTACTTC
V gene: TRBV7-9; clone size: NA; CDR3 length: 14; J gene: TRBJ2-3; D gene: NA; CDR3 protein: CASSFAGLSGTQYF; CDR3 DNA: TGTGCCAGCAGCTTTGCGGGCCTCTCGGGTACGCAGTATTTT
V gene: TRBV6-5; clone size: NA; CDR3 length: 12; J gene: TRBJ2-7; D gene: NA; CDR3 protein: CASSTGGYEQYF; CDR3 DNA: TGTGCCAGCTCCACTGGGGGCTACGAGCAGTACTTC
V gene: TRBV6-1; clone size: NA; CDR3 length: 15; J gene: TRBJ1-4; D gene: NA; CDR3 protein: CASSEAPRGYEKLFF; CDR3 DNA: TGTGCCAGCAGTGAAGCGCCCCGGGGGTATGAAAAACTGTTTTTT
V gene: TRBV7-8; clone size: NA; CDR3 length: 16; J gene: TRBJ1-1; D gene: NA; CDR3 protein: CASSPMGGDMNTEAFF; CDR3 DNA: TGTGCCAGCAGCCCGATGGGGGGGGATATGAACACTGAAGCTTTCTTT
V gene: TRBV10-3; clone size: NA; CDR3 length: 15; J gene: TRBJ2-1; D gene: NA; CDR3 protein: CAISSQGGGYNEQFF; CDR3 DNA: TGTGCCATCAGTTCACAGGGGGGAGGGTACAATGAGCAGTTCTTC
V gene: TRBV7-6; clone size: NA; CDR3 length: 16; J gene: TRBJ2-2; D gene: NA; CDR3 protein: CASSLARGWGTGELFF; CDR3 DNA: TGTGCCAGCAGCTTAGCGCGAGGGTGGGGCACCGGGGAGCTGTTTTTT
V gene: TRBV3-1/TRBV3-2; clone size: NA; CDR3 length: 17; J gene: TRBJ1-1; D gene: NA; CDR3 protein: CASSQVTRLGPNTEAFF; CDR3 DNA: TGTGCCAGCAGCCAAGTGACCCGCCTGGGCCCTAACACTGAAGCTTTCTTT
V gene: TRBV2; clone size: once; CDR3 length: 13; J gene: TRBJ1-1; D gene: TRBD1; CDR3 protein: CASTPGRGRWAFF; CDR3 DNA: TGTGCCAGCACCCCCGGCAGGGGGCGCTGGGCTTTCTTT
V gene: TRBV6-2/TRBV6-3; clone size: NA; CDR3 length: 14; J gene: TRBJ1-1; D gene: NA; CDR3 protein: CASSYSTLNTEAFF; CDR3 DNA: TGTGCCAGCAGTTACTCTACCCTCAACACTGAAGCTTTCTTT
V gene: TRBV5-1; clone size: NA; CDR3 length: 15; J gene: TRBJ2-3; D gene: NA; CDR3 protein: CASSIYTAGTDTQYF; CDR3 DNA: TGCGCCAGCAGCATCTACACGGCTGGTACAGATACGCAGTATTTT
V gene: TRBV29-1; clone size: NA; CDR3 length: 17; J gene: TRBJ1-1; D gene: NA; CDR3 protein: CSVEDPLRGGSNTEAFF; CDR3 DNA: TGCAGCGTTGAAGATCCCCTCCGGGGGGGGTCGAACACTGAAGCTTTCTTT
V gene: TRBV7-2; clone size: NA; CDR3 length: 14; J gene: TRBJ2-1; D gene: NA; CDR3 protein: CASSLGSDSSYQFF; CDR3 DNA: TGTGCCAGCAGCTTGGGCTCAGACAGTTCCTACCAGTTCTTC
V gene: TRBV5-1; clone size: few; CDR3 length: 15; J gene: TRBJ2-7; D gene: NA; CDR3 protein: CASSSMWRGHYEQYF; CDR3 DNA: TGCGCCAGCAGCTCTATGTGGCGGGGACATTACGAGCAGTACTTC
V gene: TRBV5-8; clone size: NA; CDR3 length: 14; J gene: TRBJ1-3; D gene: NA; CDR3 protein: CASTPRVSGNTIYF; CDR3 DNA: TGTGCCAGCACCCCCAGAGTCTCTGGAAACACCATATATTTT
V gene: TRBV19; clone size: NA; CDR3 length: 14; J gene: TRBJ2-2; D gene: NA; CDR3 protein: CASELGVNTGELFF; CDR3 DNA: TGTGCCAGTGAGTTAGGCGTGAACACCGGGGAGCTGTTTTTT
V gene: TRBV7-8; clone size: NA; CDR3 length: 16; J gene: TRBJ2-1; D gene: TRBD2; CDR3 protein: CASSFPGGSSYNEQFF; CDR3 DNA: TGTGCCAGCAGCTTCCCGGGGGGGAGCTCCTACAATGAGCAGTTCTTC
V gene: TRBV6-2/TRBV6-3; clone size: NA; CDR3 length: 13; J gene: TRBJ2-7; D gene: NA; CDR3 protein: CASSSEPVREQYF; CDR3 DNA: TGTGCCAGCAGTTCCGAGCCGGTGCGGGAGCAGTACTTC
V gene: TRBV5-4; clone size: NA; CDR3 length: 16; J gene: TRBJ2-1; D gene: NA; CDR3 protein: CASSLTAGFTYNEQFF; CDR3 DNA: TGTGCCAGCAGCTTGACTGCGGGGTTCACCTACAATGAGCAGTTCTTC
V gene: TRBV4-3; clone size: NA; CDR3 length: 14; J gene: TRBJ1-2; D gene: NA; CDR3 protein: CASSHLTGNYGYTF; CDR3 DNA: TGCGCCAGCAGCCACCTCACAGGGAACTATGGCTACACCTTC
V gene: TRBV27; clone size: NA; CDR3 length: 15; J gene: TRBJ1-5; D gene: NA; CDR3 protein: CASSLSTGLNQPQHF; CDR3 DNA: TGTGCCAGCAGTTTATCGACAGGACTCAATCAGCCCCAGCATTTT
V gene: TRBV11-2; clone size: few; CDR3 length: 19; J gene: TRBJ2-7; D gene: NA; CDR3 protein: CASSSLRMRSPSLHYEQYF; CDR3 DNA: TGTGCCAGCAGTTCACTTCGGATGAGGTCCCCATCCCTACACTACGAGCAGTACTTC
V gene: TRBV12-3/TRBV12-4; clone size: NA; CDR3 length: 13; J gene: TRBJ2-2; D gene: NA; CDR3 protein: CASSFRGPGELFF; CDR3 DNA: TGTGCCAGCAGTTTTAGGGGTCCCGGGGAGCTGTTTTTT
V gene: TRBV2; clone size: NA; CDR3 length: 14; J gene: TRBJ1-1; D gene: TRBD1; CDR3 protein: CASGQEGVGTEAFF; CDR3 DNA: TGTGCCAGCGGACAGGAAGGGGTGGGCACTGAAGCTTTCTTT
V gene: TRBV6-6; clone size: NA; CDR3 length: 14; J gene: TRBJ1-3; D gene: NA; CDR3 protein: CASRGWLGGNTIYF; CDR3 DNA: TGTGCCAGCAGGGGGTGGCTGGGTGGAAACACCATATATTTT
V gene: TRBV5-6; clone size: NA; CDR3 length: 15; J gene: TRBJ1-1; D gene: NA; CDR3 protein: CASSLGVNRNTEAFF; CDR3 DNA: TGTGCCAGCAGCTTGGGGGTAAACAGGAACACTGAAGCTTTCTTT
V gene: TRBV18; clone size: NA; CDR3 length: 14; J gene: TRBJ2-7; D gene: TRBD1; CDR3 protein: CASSPTQGAYEQYF; CDR3 DNA: TGTGCCAGCTCACCAACCCAGGGGGCCTACGAGCAGTACTTC